This paragraph reports one T cell receptor beta chain. The record originates from a study of blood T cell repertoires in COVID-19. For the study at large: Sites across the United States, Italy and Spain contributed samples from acute and convalescent COVID-19. T cells, B-cell-depleted T cells, or PBMCs provided the cDNA or gDNA that served as material.

The CDR3 sequence is 14 residues long. Germline values: CDR1 SQVTM, CDR2 ANQGSEA. Trimming removed 5 bases at V and 5 bases at J, with 19 bases between. Source study methods: Estimation of nucleated cell counts was performed using reference gene primer amplification. The table came from immunoSEQ multiplex PCR; TCRdb's copy has only in-frame clones and leaves some out. The V and J calls and the clone size are those of that table, but D and trimming were determined from the DNA. This sample yields some 87,000 clones, of which approximately 80% are seen a single time; about 24% belongs to the top ten. V and J are TRBV29-1 and TRBJ2-7; tentatively, D is TRBD1 (5 bases). Sequencing used peripheral blood. This TCR was sampled from a human donor in a cohort sampled during active COVID-19. The CDR3 nucleotides are TGCAGCGTTTCGCGGCAGGGAAGCATGCACGAGCAGTACTTC. It encodes CSVSRQGSMHEQYF.